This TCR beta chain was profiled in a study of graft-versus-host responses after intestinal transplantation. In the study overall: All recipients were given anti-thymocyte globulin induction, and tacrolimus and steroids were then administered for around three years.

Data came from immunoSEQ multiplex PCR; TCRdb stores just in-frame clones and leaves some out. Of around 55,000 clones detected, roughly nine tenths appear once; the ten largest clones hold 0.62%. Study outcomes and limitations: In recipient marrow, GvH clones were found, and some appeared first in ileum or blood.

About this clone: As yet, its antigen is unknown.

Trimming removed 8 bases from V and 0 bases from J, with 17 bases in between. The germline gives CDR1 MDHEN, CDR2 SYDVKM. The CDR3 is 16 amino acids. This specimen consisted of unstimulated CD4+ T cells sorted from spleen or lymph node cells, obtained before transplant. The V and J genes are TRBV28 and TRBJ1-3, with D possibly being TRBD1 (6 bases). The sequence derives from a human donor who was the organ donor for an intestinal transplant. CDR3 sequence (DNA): TGTGCCAGCTTCCCTTCTACAGGGATCTCTGGAAACACCATATATTTT. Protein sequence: CASFPSTGISGNTIYF.